This T cell receptor beta chain was recovered during a study of blood T cell repertoires in COVID-19. Across the whole study: Both acute and convalescent COVID-19 samples were obtained from the United States, Italy and Spain. The cDNA or gDNA used as material had been derived from T cells, B-cell-depleted T cells, or PBMCs.

In the original workflow: Reference gene primers were amplified, and this amplification served to estimate nucleated cell counts. Libraries were prepared by immunoSEQ multiplex PCR; TCRdb keeps only in-frame clonotypes and omits some of them. The V and J calls and clone size are taken from that table; D and trimming were inferred from the DNA. Of approximately 140,000 clones listed, 84% were seen once; the top ten hold just under 9%. CDR1 is LGHNA, CDR2 YNFKEQ, per germline. CDR3 length: 17 residues. Unmatched junction bases numbered 11, after V lost 4 bases and J lost 3 bases. This sequence joins TRBV4-2 and TRBJ2-5; 10 bases map to TRBD2. The TCR sequence derives from a woman aged 80 or over in a cohort sampled during active or convalescent COVID-19. The sequencing input was peripheral blood. The CDR3 here is CASSRGNSGGAEETQYF. Written as DNA, the CDR3 is TGTGCCAGCAGCCGCGGGAACAGCGGGGGGGCCGAAGAGACCCAGTACTTC.